This TCR beta chain was obtained from a study of CD8 T cells in ankylosing spondylitis. Trimming stripped 1 base from V and 2 bases from J, with 6 bases between. Germline V lookup: CDR1 MNHEY, CDR2 SMNVEV (reference sequence). The CDR3 is 14 amino acids. This clonotype showed up many times. Its antigen remains unknown. Construction of TCR beta libraries was performed using quantitative 5'-RACE with molecular barcodes. TCRdb re-called the 5' RACE reads through MiXCR, storing one row per CDR3 protein. This table has roughly 150,000 distinct CDR3 sequences, around a third appearing once. Overall study findings and caveats: It was reported that disease-linked clones were significantly enriched in matched ankylosing spondylitis synovial fluid.

This chain connects TRBV27 to TRBJ2-4; D ambiguous. Material for sequencing was synovial fluid, either unsorted or a sorted T cell fraction (not recorded which). This clonotype was sampled from a male donor with ankylosing spondylitis. The CDR3 is CASSLLGTKNIQYF. CDR3 DNA sequence: TGTGCCAGCAGTTTATTGGGGACCAAAAACATTCAGTACTTC.